The subject of this entry is one T cell receptor (beta chain). Assay used: immunoSEQ multiplex PCR; TCRdb lists only in-frame clones, some missing. The data hold fewer than 200,000 clones, with around 95% observed a single time. The sample originates from a study of control samples from healthy donors and cancer patients. The germline V gene has CDR1 LNHDA and CDR2 SQIVND (reference sequence). CDR3 length equals 12 residues. Trimming cost V 3 bases and J 6 bases, with 9 bases left between them. This chain connects TRBV19 to TRBJ2-7; the D is unclear. The receptor was isolated from a woman between 55 and 75 years old in good health. Material for sequencing was blood. The CDR3 DNA is TGTGCCAGTAGTATGTGGGGTGGCGAGCAGTACTTC. It codes for CASSMWGGEQYF.